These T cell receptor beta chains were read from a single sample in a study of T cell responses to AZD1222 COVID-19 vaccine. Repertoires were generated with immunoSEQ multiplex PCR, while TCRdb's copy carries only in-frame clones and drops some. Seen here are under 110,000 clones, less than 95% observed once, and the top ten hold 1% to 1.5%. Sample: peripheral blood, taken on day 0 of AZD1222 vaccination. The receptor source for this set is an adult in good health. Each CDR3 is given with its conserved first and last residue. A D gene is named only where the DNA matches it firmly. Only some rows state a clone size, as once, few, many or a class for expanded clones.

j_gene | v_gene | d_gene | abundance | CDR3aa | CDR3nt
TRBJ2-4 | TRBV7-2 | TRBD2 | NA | CASRLPVPPQRGVDIQYF | TGTGCCAGCAGACTCCCTGTCCCCCCCCAGCGGGGGGTAGACATTCAGTACTTC
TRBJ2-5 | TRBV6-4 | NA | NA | CASTHFQETQYF | TGTGCCAGCACCCATTTCCAAGAGACCCAGTACTTC
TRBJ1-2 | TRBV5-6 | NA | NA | CASTEGGGGYTF | TGTGCCAGCACCGAAGGGGGTGGTGGCTACACCTTC
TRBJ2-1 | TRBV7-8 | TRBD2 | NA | CASSSGLAGFSYNEQFF | TGTGCCAGCAGCTCGGGACTAGCTGGATTCTCCTACAATGAGCAGTTCTTC
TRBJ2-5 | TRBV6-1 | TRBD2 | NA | CASSDTPGLAGYETQYF | TGTGCCAGCAGTGATACCCCGGGACTAGCGGGATATGAGACCCAGTACTTC
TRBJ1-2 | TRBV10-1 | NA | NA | CASSPAAEYGYTF | TGCGCCAGCTCCCCCGCGGCGGAGTATGGCTACACCTTC
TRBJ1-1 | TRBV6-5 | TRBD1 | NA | CASSGTVTEAFF | TGTGCCAGCAGCGGGACAGTCACTGAAGCTTTCTTT
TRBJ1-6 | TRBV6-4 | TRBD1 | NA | CASSQGYNSPLHF | TGTGCCAGCTCACAGGGGTATAATTCACCCCTCCACTTT
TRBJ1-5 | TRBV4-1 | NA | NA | CASSQDGGGGQPQHF | TGCGCCAGCAGCCAAGATGGGGGGGGCGGCCAGCCCCAGCATTTT
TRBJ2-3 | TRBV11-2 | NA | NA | CASSLNQADTQYF | TGTGCCAGCAGCTTAAACCAGGCAGATACGCAGTATTTT
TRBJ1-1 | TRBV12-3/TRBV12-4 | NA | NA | CASSIGGGTEAFF | TGTGCCAGCAGCATCGGGGGGGGCACTGAAGCTTTCTTT
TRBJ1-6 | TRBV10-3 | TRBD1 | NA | CAISLGTGAPYNSPLHF | TGTGCCATCAGTTTAGGGACAGGGGCGCCGTATAATTCACCCCTCCACTTT
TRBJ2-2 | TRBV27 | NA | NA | CASTLLGVRVRKSNTGELFF | TGTGCCAGCACCCTATTAGGCGTTAGGGTGAGGAAATCGAACACCGGGGAGCTGTTTTTT
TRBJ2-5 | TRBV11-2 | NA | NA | CASSPLQGVQETQYF | TGTGCCAGCAGCCCATTACAGGGAGTACAGGAGACCCAGTACTTC
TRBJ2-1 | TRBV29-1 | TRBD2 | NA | CSVPGLAGYNEQFF | TGCAGCGTTCCCGGACTAGCGGGGTACAATGAGCAGTTCTTC
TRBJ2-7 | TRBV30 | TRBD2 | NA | CAWSVLAGGEQYF | TGTGCCTGGAGTGTACTAGCGGGGGGCGAGCAGTACTTC
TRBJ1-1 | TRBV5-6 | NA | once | CASSRGRGTEAFF | TGTGCCAGCAGTAGGGGACGGGGCACTGAAGCTTTCTTT
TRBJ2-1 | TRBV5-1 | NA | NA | CASSLWRGNEQFF | TGCGCCAGCAGCTTGTGGAGGGGCAATGAGCAGTTCTTC
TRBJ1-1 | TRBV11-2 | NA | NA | CASSLISRDTEAFF | TGTGCCAGCAGCTTAATTTCCAGGGACACTGAAGCTTTCTTT
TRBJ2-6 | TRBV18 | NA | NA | CASSPLFQGSGANVLTF | TGTGCCAGCTCACCACTTTTTCAGGGCTCTGGGGCCAACGTCCTGACTTTC
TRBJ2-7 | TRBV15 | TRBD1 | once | CATSRGDSIYEQYF | TGTGCCACCAGCAGAGGGGACAGTATCTACGAGCAGTACTTC
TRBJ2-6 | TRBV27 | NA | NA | CASSLWSGSGANVLTF | TGTGCCAGCAGTTTATGGTCCGGCTCTGGGGCCAACGTCCTGACTTTC
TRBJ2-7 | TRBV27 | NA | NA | CASKGHNSYEQYF | TGTGCCAGCAAAGGACACAACTCCTACGAGCAGTACTTC
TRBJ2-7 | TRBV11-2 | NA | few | CASSSLGGIYEQYF | TGTGCCAGCAGCTCCCTTGGGGGGATCTACGAGCAGTACTTC
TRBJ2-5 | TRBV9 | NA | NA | CASSVDTDETQYF | TGTGCCAGCAGCGTAGATACGGATGAGACCCAGTACTTC
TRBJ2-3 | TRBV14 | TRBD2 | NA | CASSLNPPGLAGGGKDTQYF | TGTGCCAGCAGCCTAAACCCTCCGGGACTAGCGGGGGGCGGGAAAGATACGCAGTATTTT
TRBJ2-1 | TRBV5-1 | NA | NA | CASSSDVGPSSYNEQFF | TGCGCCAGCAGCTCTGATGTAGGGCCGAGCTCCTACAATGAGCAGTTCTTC
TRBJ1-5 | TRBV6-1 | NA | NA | CASSEHSTVGGPQHF | TGTGCCAGCAGTGAACACTCAACGGTGGGAGGGCCCCAGCATTTT
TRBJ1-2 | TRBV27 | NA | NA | CASSSLWGKGYTF | TGTGCCAGCAGCTCTCTATGGGGGAAGGGCTACACCTTC
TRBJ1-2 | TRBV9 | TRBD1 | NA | CASSATGQVRGYTF | TGTGCCAGCAGCGCCACGGGACAGGTGAGGGGCTACACCTTC
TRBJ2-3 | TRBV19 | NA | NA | CASSIRDGGDTQYF | TGTGCCAGTAGTATACGTGACGGGGGAGATACGCAGTATTTT
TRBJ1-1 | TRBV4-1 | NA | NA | CASSHLRSNTEAFF | TGCGCCAGCAGCCACCTCAGGTCGAACACTGAAGCTTTCTTT
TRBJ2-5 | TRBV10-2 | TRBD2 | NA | CASSESWRGEEETQYF | TGCGCCAGCAGTGAGTCGTGGCGGGGGGAAGAAGAGACCCAGTACTTC
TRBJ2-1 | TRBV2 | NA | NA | CASSENTGIDEQFF | TGTGCCAGCAGTGAAAACACAGGGATTGATGAGCAGTTCTTC
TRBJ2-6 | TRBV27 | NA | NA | CASSLSGRAGANVLTF | TGTGCCAGCAGTTTATCAGGCAGGGCTGGGGCCAACGTCCTGACTTTC
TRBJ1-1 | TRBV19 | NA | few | CASRLKDGWNTEAFF | TGTGCCAGTAGACTTAAGGACGGATGGAACACTGAAGCTTTCTTT
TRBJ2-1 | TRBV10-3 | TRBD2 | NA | CAISTLTGTSGGEQFF | TGTGCCATCAGTACTCTAACCGGGACTAGCGGGGGTGAGCAGTTCTTC
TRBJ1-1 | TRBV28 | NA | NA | CASTPTAGTEAFF | TGTGCCAGCACCCCGACTGCTGGCACTGAAGCTTTCTTT
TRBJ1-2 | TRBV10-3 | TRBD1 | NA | CAISGQGTRYTF | TGTGCCATCAGTGGACAGGGGACACGCTACACCTTC
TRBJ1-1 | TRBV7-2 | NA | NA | CASSLGPHRVVWTEAFF | TGTGCCAGCAGCTTAGGGCCCCACAGGGTCGTATGGACTGAAGCTTTCTTT
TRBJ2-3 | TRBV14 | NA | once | CASSHLGADTQYF | TGTGCCAGCAGCCATCTCGGGGCGGATACGCAGTATTTT
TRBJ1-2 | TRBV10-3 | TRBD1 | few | CATGDREGGYTF | TGTGCCACCGGGGACAGGGAGGGCGGCTACACCTTC
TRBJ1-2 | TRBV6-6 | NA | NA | CASGDPGPRLGYGYTF | TGTGCCAGCGGGGACCCGGGACCCCGCCTGGGCTATGGCTACACCTTC
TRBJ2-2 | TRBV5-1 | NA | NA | CASSWTLNTGELFF | TGCGCCAGCAGCTGGACCCTTAACACCGGGGAGCTGTTTTTT
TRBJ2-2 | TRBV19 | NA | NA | CASKKVGNTGELFF | TGTGCCAGTAAAAAGGTGGGGAATACCGGGGAGCTGTTTTTT